This T cell receptor beta chain derives from a study of identifying expanded T cells in peripheral blood. V was cut by 3 bases and J by 2 bases, with 14 bases left in between. From germline, CDR1 is MNHEY and CDR2 SVGAGI. CDR3 length: 15 residues. Sequenced by immunoSEQ multiplex PCR; TCRdb stores in-frame clones only, minus some. The table shows tens of thousands of clones, with roughly 81% occurring only once. The V and J genes are TRBV6-5 and TRBJ2-7, with D uncertain. This receptor was identified in a person aged 18-69 years in good health. The sample taken for sequencing was blood. The chain's CDR3 is CASSYTGFATYEQYF. CDR3 sequence (DNA): TGTGCCAGCAGTTATACCGGGTTCGCAACCTACGAGCAGTACTTC.